Shown below are 18 T cell receptor beta chains from a single sample sequenced in a study of blood T cell repertoires in COVID-19. Sequenced by immunoSEQ multiplex PCR; TCRdb stores in-frame clones only, minus some. The sample holds about 49,000 clones; about 89% are singletons and the top ten take 2% to 2.5%. Sequenced material: peripheral blood. All receptors derive from a woman of 80 years or more with COVID-19, enrolled during active disease.

V usage is TRBV19 and J usage is TRBJ1-5; possibly TRBD1 for D (6 bases). The germline CDR1 and CDR2 sequences are LNHDA and SQIVND (reference sequence). The CDR3 runs to 14 residues. The V end lost 2 bases, the J end lost 4 bases, and 9 bases lay between the germline ends. The CDR3 nucleotides read TGTGCCAGTAGTATATGGCAGGGGAATCAGCCCCAGCATTTT. Translated: CASSIWQGNQPQHF.

This clone has more than one count but fewer than ten. The rearrangement joins TRBV7-8 to TRBJ1-2; 7 nucleotides match TRBD1. The germline V gene encodes CDR1 SGHVS and CDR2 FQNEAQ. V shed 5 bases and J 4 bases; nucleotides not matched to a gene: 7. This CDR3 spans 14 amino acids. CDR3 sequence reads: CASSPDRVVYGYTF. For the CDR3, the DNA is TGTGCCAGCAGCCCCGACAGGGTAGTCTATGGCTACACCTTC.

The gene calls are TRBV30 and TRBJ1-4; D possibly corresponds to TRBD1 (5 bases). V dropped 3 bases and J dropped 8 bases, with 16 bases sitting between them. The CDR3 has 14 amino acids. CDR1 is GTSNPN and CDR2 is SVGIG in the germline V gene (reference sequence). The CDR3, as DNA: TGTGCCTGGAGCCCCACAGGTCTTTGGGAAAAACTGTTTTTT. Translated, it gives CAWSPTGLWEKLFF.

CDR3 coding DNA: TGTGCCACGTCGGACCGGGGTGCAACTAATGAAAAACTGTTTTTT. This translates into CATSDRGATNEKLFF. The V gene is TRBV6-5, the J gene TRBJ1-4; D remains unclear. Germline lookup yields CDR1 MNHEY and CDR2 SVGAGI. The CDR3 extends over 15 amino acids. Trimming stripped 10 bases from V and 0 bases from J, with 15 bases between.

This chain joins TRBV29-1 and TRBJ1-2, with D uncertain. Germline CDR1 reads SQVTM; CDR2 reads ANQGSEA. CDR3 length: 14 amino acids. V was pared by 2 bases and J by 1 base, with 11 bases between. The CDR3 region has the DNA TGCAGCGTTGAATATCTTAGCCTTAACTATGGCTACACCTTC. It is translated as CSVEYLSLNYGYTF.

This clone showed up just once. This chain connects TRBV28 to TRBJ1-6, with D unclear. The V gene's germline CDR1 is MDHEN and CDR2 SYDVKM. V was cut by 5 bases and J by 5 bases, with 10 bases left in between. CDR3 length: 14 amino acids. CDR3 DNA: TGTGCCAGCAGTGACAATATCAATAATTCACCCCTCCACTTT. Its translation: CASSDNINNSPLHF.

The chain links TRBV3-1 (or the pseudogene TRBV3-2) to TRBJ1-5, with D perhaps TRBD1 (6 bases). This CDR3 is built from 14 residues. Germline V gives CDR1 LGHDT, CDR2 YNNKEL (reference sequence). Deletions cut 2 bases from V and 7 bases from J, with 12 bases between. CDR3 residues: CASSQLGAGQPQHF. For the CDR3, the DNA is TGTGCCAGCAGCCAACTGGGGGCCGGGCAGCCCCAGCATTTT.

This clone has just one count. The V call is TRBV18, the J call TRBJ1-2; D call uncertain. The CDR3 is made up of 12 amino acids. Germline loops: CDR1 KGHSH, CDR2 LQKENI. Trimming shortened V by 3 bases and J by 5 bases, and 7 bases separated the two germline ends. CDR3 sequence (DNA): TGTGCCAGCTCACCTAGGGAGTATGGCTACACCTTC. Protein: CASSPREYGYTF.

In its sample, this clone was seen once. This chain links TRBV29-1 with TRBJ1-5; the D gene is possibly TRBD1 (5 bases). Trimming removed 6 bases at V and 4 bases at J, with 13 bases between. Germline V gene data show CDR1 as SQVTM and CDR2 as ANQGSEA. The CDR3 spans 13 residues. CDR3 loop: CSVQQAMNQPQHF. Here the CDR3 DNA reads TGCAGCGTGCAACAGGCGATGAATCAGCCCCAGCATTTT.

The V call is TRBV28, the J call TRBJ1-3; the match to TRBD1 covers 7 bases. The CDR3 length is 17 residues. Trimming took 6 bases from V and 4 from J; bases not matched to a gene: 15. The germline gives CDR1 MDHEN, CDR2 SYDVKM. The CDR3 bases are TGTGCCAGCAGGACGCTCCGGGGGGGACAGAGAGGAAACACCATATATTTT. It yields the protein CASRTLRGGQRGNTIYF.

The V gene is TRBV6-5, the J gene TRBJ1-5, with 7 bases identical to TRBD1. Unmatched junction bases numbered 5, after V lost 6 bases and J lost 0 bases. The CDR3 is 15 residues long. Germline CDR1 reads MNHEY; CDR2 reads SVGAGI. As DNA, the CDR3 is TGTGCCAGCAGGGGGACAGCCTATAGCAATCAGCCCCAGCATTTT. This sequence encodes CASRGTAYSNQPQHF.

The chain employs TRBV18 and TRBJ2-7, with D perhaps TRBD1 (6 bases). V lost 3 bases to trimming and J lost 3 bases, with 9 bases between them. Germline CDR1 is KGHSH and CDR2 is LQKENI. This CDR3 has 13 amino acids. CDR3 bases: TGTGCCAGCTCACCTGGACAGTTCTACGAGCAGTACTTC. Translating gives CASSPGQFYEQYF.

This chain uses TRBV12-3 or TRBV12-4 with TRBJ1-2; D is unresolved. This CDR3 has 13 amino acids. Trimming took off 2 bases at V and 3 bases at J, with 7 bases between the two ends. The CDR3 is CASSLMRDYGYTF. The CDR3, as DNA: TGTGCCAGCAGTTTAATGAGGGACTATGGCTACACCTTC.

V is TRBV14 and J is TRBJ2-2; the D gene is possibly TRBD2 (5 bases). V was pared by 3 bases and J by 4 bases, with 12 bases between. Germline V gene lookup returns CDR1 SGHDN and CDR2 FVKESK. The CDR3 is made up of 15 amino acids. The DNA for the CDR3 is TGTGCCAGCAGCCAGTTCACGGGGAGCACCGGGGAGCTGTTTTTT. Its translation is CASSQFTGSTGELFF.

This clone was picked up a small number of times. V and J are TRBV9 and TRBJ1-1; D unclear. Germline-derived CDR1 and CDR2 are SGDLS and YYNGEE. The CDR3 totals 14 residues. Trimming stripped 3 bases from V and 10 bases from J, with 19 bases between. The DNA for the CDR3 is TGTGCCAGCAGCGACTCGTCCCTAAATGATCGAGCTTTCTTT. Amino acids: CASSDSSLNDRAFF.

The rearrangement uses TRBV18 and TRBJ1-1, with a tentative D call TRBD1 (6 bases). Trimming stripped 3 bases from V and 1 base from J, with 12 bases between. From germline, CDR1 is KGHSH and CDR2 LQKENI. The CDR3 extends over 15 amino acids. CDR3 nucleotide sequence: TGTGCCAGCTCACCGCGAACAGGGAGGAACACTGAAGCTTTCTTT. Translation gives CASSPRTGRNTEAFF.

The rearrangement joins TRBV19 to TRBJ1-2, with 7 bases aligning to TRBD1. This CDR3 region has 11 residues. V trimming: 10 bases; J trimming: 9 bases; junction bases outside the gene matches: 8. Germline values: CDR1 LNHDA, CDR2 SQIVND (reference sequence). The CDR3 DNA follows: TGTGCCACCAAGACAGGGATAAGCTACACCTTC. Amino acid sequence: CATKTGISYTF.

This rearrangement joins TRBV6-1 to TRBJ1-2; D is uncertain. CDR1 is MNHNS and CDR2 is SASEGT in the germline V gene. CDR3 length equals 14 residues. Trimming stripped 3 bases from V and 2 bases from J, with 10 bases between. CDR3 loop: CASSESRQNYGYTF. The CDR3, as DNA: TGTGCCAGCAGTGAGTCGCGTCAAAACTATGGCTACACCTTC.